The rows below give T cell receptor beta chains drawn from one sample of a study of cytomegalovirus exposure and HLA in healthy donors. Profiled with immunoSEQ multiplex PCR; TCRdb holds only in-frame clones, not every one. The table has some 200,000 clones, about 83% seen once. The sequenced sample was PBMCs. The source is a female donor in good health and CMV-seronegative. Both conserved end residues are part of each CDR3. D genes are given only for firm matches. Part of the rows lack a size; the others show once, few, many or a class for expanded clones.

abundance,d_gene,v_gene,j_gene,CDR3aa,CDR3nt
-,-,TRBV5-4,TRBJ1-1,CASSRVLNTEAFF,TGTGCCAGCAGCCGGGTCCTGAACACTGAAGCTTTCTTT
-,TRBD2,TRBV27,TRBJ2-1,CASSYRTSEYNEQFF,TGTGCCAGCAGTTACAGGACTAGCGAATACAATGAGCAGTTCTTC
-,-,TRBV15,TRBJ2-1,CATTLQSSYNEQFF,TGTGCCACCACTCTACAGAGCTCCTACAATGAGCAGTTCTTC
-,TRBD2,TRBV25-1,TRBJ2-7,CASSGGGWAYEQYF,TGTGCCAGCAGTGGCGGGGGGTGGGCCTACGAGCAGTACTTC
-,-,TRBV7-2,TRBJ2-7,CASSLGSALEISYEQYF,TGTGCCAGCAGCTTAGGTTCAGCCTTGGAGATTTCCTACGAGCAGTACTTC
-,TRBD2,TRBV2,TRBJ2-7,CAIHLQREKGYEQYF,TGTGCCATCCACCTCCAGCGGGAGAAGGGCTACGAGCAGTACTTC
few,-,TRBV20-1,TRBJ1-1,CSASGNTEAFF,TGCAGTGCTAGCGGGAACACTGAAGCTTTCTTT
-,-,TRBV7-6,TRBJ2-7,CASSPSSGLRYEQYF,TGTGCCAGCAGCCCGAGCTCGGGGTTGCGGTACGAGCAGTACTTC
-,TRBD1,TRBV28,TRBJ1-5,CASTQGDQPQHF,TGTGCCAGCACTCAGGGGGATCAGCCCCAGCATTTT
-,-,TRBV6-5,TRBJ1-1,CASSAVSSTEAFF,TGTGCCAGCAGCGCCGTGTCGAGCACTGAAGCTTTCTTT
-,-,TRBV5-1,TRBJ1-1,CASSLATRGEAFF,TGCGCCAGCAGCTTGGCCACTAGGGGGGAAGCTTTCTTT
-,TRBD1,TRBV4-2,TRBJ2-3,CASSPSPGQITDTQYF,TGTGCCAGCAGCCCTTCCCCGGGACAGATCACAGATACGCAGTATTTT
-,-,TRBV7-9,TRBJ1-4,CASSPLGREDEKLFF,TGTGCCAGCAGCCCATTAGGCAGGGAGGATGAAAAACTGTTTTTT
-,TRBD2,TRBV7-9,TRBJ2-7,CSSTYETSPNLEQYF,TGTTCCAGCACCTACGAGACTAGCCCTAATCTCGAGCAGTACTTC
-,TRBD2,TRBV27,TRBJ2-7,CASSSTSGRALSSVHEQYF,TGTGCCAGCAGTTCTACTAGCGGGAGGGCCCTTTCGTCGGTACACGAGCAGTACTTC
-,-,TRBV7-9,TRBJ2-7,CASSLSGYEQYF,TGTGCCAGCAGCTTATCGGGGTACGAGCAGTACTTC
few,-,TRBV4-3,TRBJ2-3,CASSQGAGNNPDTQYF,TGCGCCAGCAGCCAAGGGGCCGGGAACAACCCAGATACGCAGTATTTT
few,-,TRBV5-6,TRBJ1-2,CASSSGYLAPLFNGYTF,TGTGCCAGCAGCTCAGGGTATTTGGCCCCTCTATTTAATGGCTACACCTTC
-,-,TRBV7-9,TRBJ2-6,CASSSGQSSGANVLTF,TGTGCCAGCAGCTCAGGACAGTCATCAGGGGCCAACGTCCTGACTTTC
-,TRBD2,TRBV10-3,TRBJ2-1,CAIRGGGRNSNEQFF,TGTGCCATCAGGGGCGGCGGGAGGAACTCGAATGAGCAGTTCTTC
-,TRBD1,TRBV5-6,TRBJ1-2,CASNRPDRGIYGYTF,TGTGCCAGCAACCGACCCGACAGGGGAATTTATGGCTACACCTTC
few,-,TRBV6-5,TRBJ2-7,CASSYGQSSYEQYF,TGTGCCAGCAGCTACGGGCAGAGCTCCTACGAGCAGTACTTC
-,-,TRBV27,TRBJ1-4,CASSRLINEKLFF,TGTGCCAGCAGTCGACTGATTAATGAAAAACTGTTTTTT